In its sample, the clone carrying this T cell receptor (beta chain) was seen a few times. As yet, its antigen is unknown. This may come from a read error, since a much larger clone is one base off. The source of the sample is a study of CD8 T cells in ankylosing spondylitis. Study-wide findings and caveats: A CD8+ phenotype characterized the disease-linked clones, which were relatively rare in peripheral blood. A TCR beta motif of several highly homologous variants seemed to mark ankylosing spondylitis blood. A subset of motif variants has previously been described in the synovial fluid and blood of reactive arthritis.

In TCRdb, the 5' RACE reads were re-called with MiXCR into one record per CDR3 protein. Of approximately 180,000 distinct CDR3 sequences in the sample, over 15% were seen once. The TCR originated in a male donor between 5 and 29 years old with ankylosing spondylitis or in good health (not recorded which). Sequencing input: blood, either unsorted or a sorted T cell fraction (not recorded which).

The CDR3 DNA follows: TGCGCCAGCAGCCAATTCGCAGATACGCAGTATTTT. Protein product: CASSQFADTQYF. The chain uses TRBV5-1 and TRBJ2-3; D is unclear. Germline V gene lookup returns CDR1 SGHRS and CDR2 YFSETQ. V was pared by 4 bases and J by 4 bases, with 7 bases between. The CDR3 runs to 12 residues. The complete variable domain, with remaining parts taken from reference TRBV5-1 and TRBJ2-3, reads KAGVTQTPRYLIKTRGQQVTLSCSPISGHRSVSWYQQTPGQGLQFLFEYFSETQRNKGNFPGRFSGRQFSNSRSEMNVSTLELGDSALYLCASSQFADTQYFGPGTRLTVL.